This TCR beta chain was sequenced during a study of Ad26.COV2.S vaccination and SARS-CoV-2 variants (dated by TCRdb to the early 2020s). About the study as a whole: TCRbeta repertoire sequencing was used to assess the specificity and breadth of SARS-CoV-2-reactive T cell receptors after Ad26.COV2.S vaccination. The TCR-sequenced set comprised approximately 32 samples: around 20 Ad26.COV2.S vaccine recipients, 5 placebo recipients and 8 SARS-CoV-2 convalescent individuals.

This sample's time point label indicates: individuals recovered from natural SARS-CoV-2 infection. Concerning this clone itself: What this receptor recognizes is not known. Nothing much larger sits one base from this clone, and base qualities are not available.

Paper-wide results and their limitations: The authors noted that the TCR breadth and depth analyses may have underestimated total T cell responses. After vaccination, spike-specific CD8+ and CD4+ T cell responses were reported to show substantial breadth. Spike-specific TCR breadth was higher in Ad26.COV2.S recipients than in placebo recipients (P = 0.0014). Vaccine and placebo recipients had similar non-spike TCR breadth, a finding consistent with the vaccine containing only spike.

The immunoSEQ Assay was the method used to sequence TCRbeta CDR3 regions. After extraction, genomic DNA underwent amplification by bias-controlled multiplex PCR, followed by high-throughput sequencing. Per the authors' processing: Collapsing and filtering of sequences were performed to quantify the absolute abundance of each unique TCRbeta CDR3 region. T cell fraction was estimated by normalizing TCRbeta template counts to usable DNA, which was measured by amplifying reference genes present in all nucleated cells. Repertoire TCRs were annotated as SARS-CoV-2-specific by exact matching of V gene, CDR3 amino acid sequence and J gene to a known reactive TCR set. The reference SARS-CoV-2 TCR set came from MIRA and was filtered for enrichment in COVID-19-positive ImmuneCODE repertoires, removing public or cross-reactive TCRs. Using the MIRA antigens, annotated TCRs were further analysed by specific ORF or by position within an ORF. Breadth was defined as the number of annotated unique rearrangements divided by the total number of unique productive rearrangements, and depth was defined as the summed frequency of the annotated unique rearrangements. Two-sided Wilcoxon rank-sum tests were applied when comparing TCR breadth between groups. Drawn from immuneACCESS, this table holds only the in-frame rearrangements with V and J called that TCRdb kept. Clones are partly lost; checked studies trace under half to an unresolved V gene and leave the rest unexplained. The DNA was the basis for D and trimming; V, J and clone size are from that table. Counted in this sample were about 180,000 clones; 87% of them appeared once. In total, the top ten clones hold around 6.3% of the sample.

The junction shows trimming of 5 bases on V and 8 bases on J, plus 17 bases between the germline ends. There are 14 amino acids in the CDR3, from cysteine to phenylalanine inclusive. Kept here is only the CDR3 DNA, which spans 42 bases and is read in frame from base 1. From the germline V gene, CDR1 is SGHRS and CDR2 is YFSETQ. The sequence is built from TRBV5-1 and TRBJ2-1, with the D gene not clear enough to name. This clonotype was sampled from a human donor who had recovered from COVID-19. The sequenced sample was peripheral blood, obtained after recovery from COVID-19. Here the CDR3 is given as CASRIETSLHEQFF. In nucleotides, the sequence is TGCGCCAGCAGGATCGAGACCAGTTTGCATGAGCAGTTCTTC.